This section outlines one T cell receptor beta chain sequence together with its context. Antigen specificity is unknown. The CDR3 loop spans 17 amino acids. V was clipped by 6 bases and J by 1 base, with 19 bases between them. Germline V CDR1 and CDR2: SGHTA, FQGNSA. This entry belongs to a study of OX40 agonist ivuxolimab in advanced cancers. About the study: An anti-OX40 (CD134) antibody with agonistic activity, ivuxolimab, was administered to patients. People in dose escalation had one of these cancers: hepatocellular carcinoma, melanoma, renal cell or head and neck cancer. Study-wide findings and caveats: Clonal expansion by week 6 occurred in CD4+ and CD8+ blood T cells (at 0.1 to 3.0 mg/kg).

Method: immunoSEQ multiplex PCR; TCRdb's copy keeps in-frame clones and lacks some. Of some 87,000 clones in the sample, 94% were seen once. The chain employs TRBV7-2 and TRBJ2-1; TRBD1 or TRBD2 may be the D gene (5 bases each). This clonotype was sampled from an adult with an advanced solid tumor such as melanoma, head and neck, liver or kidney cancer. The sample was CD4+ or CD8+ T cells sorted from blood, taken in a trial of the OX40 agonist ivuxolimab. CDR3: CASSGIKVGRSYNEQFF. In DNA, the CDR3 is TGTGCCAGCAGTGGCATCAAAGTGGGACGGTCCTACAATGAGCAGTTCTTC.